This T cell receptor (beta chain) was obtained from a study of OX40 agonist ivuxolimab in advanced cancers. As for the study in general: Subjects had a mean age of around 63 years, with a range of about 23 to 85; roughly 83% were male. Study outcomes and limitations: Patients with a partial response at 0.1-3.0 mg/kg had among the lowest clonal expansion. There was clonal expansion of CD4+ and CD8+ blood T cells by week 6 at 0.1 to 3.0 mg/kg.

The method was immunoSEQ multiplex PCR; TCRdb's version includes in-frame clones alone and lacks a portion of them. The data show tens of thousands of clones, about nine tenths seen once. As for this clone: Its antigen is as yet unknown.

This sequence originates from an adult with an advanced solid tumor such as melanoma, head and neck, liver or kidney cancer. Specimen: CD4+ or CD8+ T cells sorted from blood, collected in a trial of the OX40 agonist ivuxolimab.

The CDR3 DNA follows: TGTGCCAGCAGCTTCGACAGGGGGCCCAATCAGCCCCAGCATTTT. Translation: CASSFDRGPNQPQHF. The gene calls are TRBV5-4 and TRBJ1-5, with 10 bases identical to TRBD1. Per germline, CDR1 SGHNT and CDR2 YYREEE (reference sequence). V was pared by 2 bases and J by 3 bases, with 2 bases of the junction left unmatched. The CDR3 totals 15 residues.